One T cell receptor beta chain is described in this entry. As yet, its antigen is unknown. The CDR3 length is 10 residues. Per the germline V gene, CDR1 is LNHNV and CDR2 is YYDKDF (reference sequence). The V end was cut by 9 bases, the J end by 7 bases, with 7 bases between. These data come from a study of T cell responses to AZD1222 COVID-19 vaccine. Study results and limitations: At 160-218 and 743-854, vaccine-associated CD4 TCRs were dominant, and they spanned spike. The peak T cell response came first, and repertoires were sampled only after it.

This table comes from immunoSEQ multiplex PCR, and its TCRdb copy is limited to in-frame clones, with some not included. This sample has approximately 150,000 clones; approximately 95% occur once, and the top ten carry around 1%. The sample here was peripheral blood, taken on day 0 of MenACWY control vaccination. The TCR sequence derives from an adult in good health. The V call is TRBV15, the J call TRBJ1-3, with D unclear. CDR3 sequence reads: CATRRNTIYF. CDR3 coding DNA: TGTGCCACTAGGCGGAACACCATATATTTT.